The 8 T cell receptor beta chains reported below all come from one sample, sequenced in a study of blood T cell repertoires in COVID-19. The repertoire was sequenced with immunoSEQ multiplex PCR; TCRdb's copy has only in-frame clones and lacks some. The sample has around 80,000 clones, 60% to 75% seen once. The sequenced sample was peripheral blood. The receptor source for this set is a man in his forties or fifties with active or convalescent COVID-19.

The gene calls are TRBV28 and TRBJ2-7; 9 bases line up with TRBD2. After removal of 4 bases from V and 2 bases from J, the junction contained 6 bases not matched to a gene. Germline V gives CDR1 MDHEN, CDR2 SYDVKM. CDR3 length: 15 residues. CDR3 sequence: CASSSSGANPYEQYF. In DNA form, the CDR3 reads TGTGCCAGCAGTTCTAGCGGGGCTAATCCCTACGAGCAGTACTTC.

The V gene is TRBV5-3, the J gene TRBJ1-2; D gene uncertain. TRBV5-3 counts as an open reading frame of uncertain function. This CDR3 is 18 amino acids long. Trimming stripped 2 bases from V and 0 bases from J, with 20 bases between. The CDR3 is CARSFHHHGLIANYGYTF. CDR3 DNA: TGTGCCAGAAGCTTCCATCATCACGGACTGATAGCTAACTATGGCTACACCTTC.

The gene calls are TRBV5-4 and TRBJ2-7, with D possibly matching TRBD1 (6 bases). Germline lookup yields CDR1 SGHNT and CDR2 YYREEE (reference sequence). This CDR3 is 14 amino acids long. Trimming removed 4 bases at V and 4 bases at J, with 15 bases between. Here the CDR3 reads CASSPGTPVYEQYF. The CDR3 coding sequence is TGTGCCAGCAGCCCCGGGACACCAGTATACGAGCAGTACTTC.

The sample holds one count of this clone. The rearrangement uses TRBV5-4 and TRBJ1-2, with no clear D. There are 15 residues in the CDR3. Trimming pared 0 bases from V and 4 bases from J, leaving 13 bases between. The germline V gene encodes CDR1 SGHNT and CDR2 YYREEE (reference sequence). CDR3 nucleotide sequence: TGTGCCAGCAGCTTGGAAGGGAGCCTTGGCTATGGCTACACCTTC. It is translated as CASSLEGSLGYGYTF.

The gene calls are TRBV15 and TRBJ2-2; TRBD1 matches 10 bases. J gave up 6 bases and V 8 bases, and 6 bases lay outside the gene matches. The CDR3 contains 14 residues. Germline CDR1 and CDR2: LNHNV and YYDKDF (reference sequence). DNA of the CDR3: TGTGCCACCTCCCGGGACAGGGGACCCGGGGAGCTGTTTTTT. Protein sequence: CATSRDRGPGELFF.

V usage is TRBV9 and J usage is TRBJ2-7; the match to TRBD2 covers 7 bases. The ends lost 3 bases at V and 0 bases at J; junction bases unmatched: 9. Per germline, CDR1 SGDLS and CDR2 YYNGEE. This CDR3 has 16 residues. In nucleotides, the CDR3 is TGTGCCAGCAGCGGCCGGGGGGAAGTTTTCTCCTACGAGCAGTACTTC. This sequence encodes CASSGRGEVFSYEQYF.

The rearrangement links TRBV19 to TRBJ2-2; D may be TRBD2 (7 bases). Trimming pared 1 base from V and 2 bases from J, leaving 11 bases between. Germline V gene data show CDR1 as LNHDA and CDR2 as SQIVND (reference sequence). CDR3 size: 16 residues. The CDR3 nucleotides are TGTGCCAGTAGTATAGTGCGGGGGCCCAACACCGGGGAGCTGTTTTTT. It is translated as CASSIVRGPNTGELFF.

The CDR3: CASSLAAQEQYF. The CDR3 DNA is TGTGCCAGCAGCTTAGCAGCGCAAGAGCAGTACTTC. The chain has TRBV7-9 and TRBJ2-7; D is uncertain. Deletions cut 0 bases from V and 7 bases from J, with 7 bases between. The CDR3 sequence is 12 residues long. CDR1 and CDR2 from the germline V gene are SEHNR and FQNEAQ (reference sequence).